These 26 T cell receptor beta chains share one sample of origin, sequenced in a study of cytomegalovirus exposure and HLA in healthy donors listed by TCRdb under 2017. Library construction relied on the immunoSEQ multiplex PCR assay. For the multiplex PCR, a mixture combining 60 forward primers for TCR Vbeta segments and 13 reverse primers for TCR Jbeta segments was used. TCRdb took this table from immuneACCESS and kept in-frame rearrangements with V and J called. Such tables lack part of the clones; where checked against another copy, unresolved V genes explain under half of the gap, and the rest is unexplained. Across this sample there are over 75,000 clones, with around 86% seen only once. The ten largest clonotypes hold 9% to 9.5% of the sample. The sample taken for sequencing was PBMCs. The receptors originated from a man younger than 40 in good health and CMV-seropositive.

The chain carries TRBV5-1 and TRBJ2-1; TRBD2 matches 7 bases. The CDR3 spans 14 residues. The germline V gene has CDR1 SGHRS and CDR2 YFSETQ. Unmatched junction bases numbered 8, after V lost 4 bases and J lost 7 bases. CDR3 loop: CASSGTTSMNEQFF. CDR3 coding DNA: TGCGCCAGCAGCGGAACGACTAGCATGAATGAGCAGTTCTTC.

The gene calls are TRBV7-9 and TRBJ2-3; the D gene is possibly TRBD2 (5 bases). V lost 5 bases, J lost 6 bases, and 9 bases lay in between. The CDR3 length is 12 residues. CDR1 and CDR2 (germline): SEHNR, FQNEAQ (reference sequence). The CDR3: CASSPLGDTQYF. The CDR3 DNA sequence: TGTGCCAGCAGCCCACTAGGGGATACGCAGTATTTT.

V is TRBV4-2 and J is TRBJ2-6; D not certain. The V gene's germline CDR1 is LGHNA and CDR2 YNFKEQ. The CDR3 sequence is 17 residues long. Trimming removed 0 bases at V and 0 bases at J, with 9 bases between. For the CDR3, the DNA is TGTGCCAGCAGCCAAGAATTGGGCTCCTCTGGGGCCAACGTCCTGACTTTC. It yields the protein CASSQELGSSGANVLTF.

This CDR3 is CASRGQGFSEQYF. CDR3 DNA: TGCGCCAGCAGGGGACAGGGCTTCTCCGAGCAGTACTTC. This chain uses TRBV5-1 with TRBJ2-7; TRBD1 matches at 9 bases. From germline, CDR1 is SGHRS and CDR2 YFSETQ. The CDR3 loop spans 13 amino acids. V shed 5 bases, J shed 6 bases, and the junction held 6 bases outside the gene matches.

The table lists this clone with a count of one. V and J are TRBV27 and TRBJ2-1; 7 bases match TRBD2. The CDR3 sequence is 16 residues long. Germline values: CDR1 MNHEY, CDR2 SMNVEV (reference sequence). The ends lost 4 bases at V and 3 bases at J; junction bases unmatched: 9. CDR3 nucleotides: TGTGCCAGCAGTTCTAGCGGCCTACTGTACTACAATGAGCAGTTCTTC. Amino acid sequence: CASSSSGLLYYNEQFF.

The gene calls are TRBV27 and TRBJ2-7; D is uncertain. Looked up from germline, CDR1 is MNHEY and CDR2 is SMNVEV (reference sequence). The CDR3 has 13 amino acids. Trimming left V 5 bases short and J 3 bases short, with 11 bases between. CDR3 sequence reads: CASSPRRSYEQYF. The CDR3 region has the DNA TGTGCCAGCAGTCCCCGGAGAAGCTACGAGCAGTACTTC.

The rearrangement uses TRBV5-1 and TRBJ1-1; D possibly corresponds to TRBD1 (5 bases). V lost 4 bases and J 1 base, leaving 14 bases between the germline ends. Germline assignment: CDR1 SGHRS and CDR2 YFSETQ. The CDR3 consists of 15 residues. The CDR3 sequence is CASSRPGLGNTEAFF. The CDR3 region has the DNA TGCGCCAGCAGCCGGCCGGGACTAGGGAACACTGAAGCTTTCTTT.

The chain combines TRBV27 with TRBJ2-1, with 13 bases identical to TRBD2. In germline, CDR1 is MNHEY, CDR2 SMNVEV (reference sequence). V lost 5 bases to trimming and J lost 8 bases; unmatched junction nucleotides: 9. CDR3 length: 16 residues. The CDR3: CASSPSLAGGPDEQFF. The CDR3 DNA reads TGTGCCAGCAGTCCGTCACTAGCGGGAGGGCCCGATGAGCAGTTCTTC.

This clone was recorded once. J is TRBJ2-1 and V is TRBV11-3; 10 bases fit TRBD1. Germline CDR1 SGHNT, CDR2 YENEEA. There are 15 residues in the CDR3. The junction had 1 base not matched to a gene; V was cut back by 2 bases and J by 3 bases. The CDR3 loop reads CASSLRDRGYNEQFF. The CDR3 DNA sequence: TGTGCCAGCAGCTTAAGGGACAGGGGCTACAATGAGCAGTTCTTC.

The chain links TRBV6-1 to TRBJ1-1; D possibly corresponds to TRBD1 (6 bases). This CDR3 has 13 residues. V was pared by 7 bases and J by 3 bases, with 12 bases between. The V gene's germline CDR1 is MNHNS and CDR2 SASEGT. This CDR3 is CASILQGDTEAFF. The CDR3 bases are TGTGCCAGCATCTTACAGGGAGACACTGAAGCTTTCTTT.

The chain combines TRBV11-1 with TRBJ2-7; possibly TRBD2 for D (5 bases). Germline V gene lookup returns CDR1 SGHAT and CDR2 FQDESV (reference sequence). The CDR3 is 15 residues long. Between the trimmed V and J ends, which lost 4 bases and 3 bases, there was a span of 16 bases. CDR3 nucleotide sequence: TGTGCCAGCAGCTCACCAGGAGGCTACGGCTACGAGCAGTACTTC. Protein sequence: CASSSPGGYGYEQYF.

This clone was observed a handful of times. The chain carries TRBV11-3 and TRBJ2-2, with TRBD2 as a possible D gene (6 bases). Trimming took 6 bases from V and 4 from J, leaving 12 bases between them. CDR1 and CDR2 (germline): SGHNT, YENEEA. The CDR3 has 14 residues. The CDR3 region has the DNA TGTGCCAGCAGGGCGACTAGATTCACCGGGGAGCTGTTTTTT. This codes for CASRATRFTGELFF.

The rearrangement joins TRBV5-6 to TRBJ2-1, with 8 nucleotides matching TRBD2. The ends lost 4 bases at V and 7 bases at J; junction bases unmatched: 7. The CDR3 totals 14 residues. Per the germline V gene, CDR1 is SGHDT and CDR2 is YYEEEE. The CDR3 DNA reads as TGTGCCAGCAGCCCCCGACTAGCGAGGAATGAGCAGTTCTTC. Its translation: CASSPRLARNEQFF.

The chain links TRBV28 to TRBJ1-5, with 7 bases identical to TRBD1. With 7 bases clipped from V and 4 bases from J, the junction kept 10 bases outside the gene matches. Germline values: CDR1 MDHEN, CDR2 SYDVKM. The CDR3 runs 15 residues. CDR3 loop: CASTQGGSMNQPQHF. CDR3 nucleotides: TGTGCCAGCACCCAGGGGGGATCAATGAATCAGCCCCAGCATTTT.

The genes are TRBV27 and TRBJ2-7; possible D gene TRBD1, 5 bases. CDR1 is MNHEY, CDR2 SMNVEV, per germline (reference sequence). The CDR3 is 13 residues long. V lost 3 bases, J lost 6 bases, and 12 bases lay in between. This chain's CDR3 is CASSFGAGIEQYF. DNA of the CDR3: TGTGCCAGCAGTTTTGGGGCAGGGATCGAGCAGTACTTC.

This chain uses TRBV29-1 with TRBJ2-1; the D is unclear. This CDR3 is built from 14 residues. Trimming shortened V by 2 bases and J by 1 base, and 9 bases separated the two germline ends. Germline V gene lookup returns CDR1 SQVTM and CDR2 ANQGSEA. The DNA of the CDR3 is TGCAGCGTTGAATTCGGGTATTCCTACAATGAGCAGTTCTTC. Translated: CSVEFGYSYNEQFF.

This clone was detected once. The chain joins TRBV5-1 to TRBJ2-1, with 9 bases lining up with TRBD2. The CDR3 length is 15 residues. The trim removed 0 bases at V and 8 bases at J, leaving 6 bases unmatched. Per germline, CDR1 SGHRS and CDR2 YFSETQ. CDR3 in amino acids: CASSLGGRALDEQFF. The CDR3 DNA reads TGCGCCAGCAGCTTGGGCGGGAGGGCCCTCGATGAGCAGTTCTTC.

This clone was seen once. This chain links TRBV5-6 with TRBJ2-5; 8 positions match TRBD2. V gave up 4 bases and J gave up 7 bases; unmatched junction bases: 6. This CDR3 spans 13 amino acids. Germline CDR1 SGHDT, CDR2 YYEEEE. The CDR3 sequence: CASSPGGVGTQYF. The CDR3 DNA reads as TGTGCCAGCAGCCCCGGGGGGGTTGGGACCCAGTACTTC.

This chain connects TRBV9 to TRBJ1-4; D is uncertain. V shed 3 bases and J shed 7 bases, with 10 bases lying between them. The CDR3 runs 13 residues. The germline V gene has CDR1 SGDLS and CDR2 YYNGEE. The CDR3 DNA reads as TGTGCCAGCAGCGGAGACATGGGTGAAAAACTGTTTTTT. Translating it yields CASSGDMGEKLFF.

This clone was detected once. This rearrangement joins TRBV27 to TRBJ1-5; 9 bases map to TRBD1. With 6 bases clipped from V and 2 bases from J, the junction kept 5 bases outside the gene matches. This CDR3 is 15 amino acids long. CDR1 MNHEY and CDR2 SMNVEV come from the germline V gene (reference sequence). The CDR3: CASSFRQGGNQPQHF. CDR3 in DNA: TGTGCCAGCAGCTTCAGACAGGGGGGCAATCAGCCCCAGCATTTT.

The rearrangement joins TRBV2 to TRBJ2-7, with 7 bases aligning to TRBD1. V was pared by 7 bases and J by 13 bases, with 10 bases of the junction left unmatched. This CDR3 comprises 11 residues. CDR1 SNHLY and CDR2 FYNNEI come from the germline V gene. The CDR3 sequence: CASTLNDRDYF. The CDR3 nucleotides read TGTGCCAGCACCCTGAACGACAGGGACTACTTC.

The chain is built from TRBV20-1 and TRBJ1-4; perhaps TRBD1 as D (5 bases). Looked up from germline, CDR1 is DFQATT and CDR2 is SNEGSKA (reference sequence). Deletions cut 1 base from V and 13 bases from J, with 10 bases between. This CDR3 spans 11 amino acids. Written as DNA, the CDR3 is TGCAGTGCTAGAGGGGGCCAAGGACTGTTTTTT. Translating gives CSARGGQGLFF.

The chain is built from TRBV5-6 and TRBJ2-2; D gene ambiguous. Between the trimmed V and J ends, which lost 0 bases and 1 base, there was a span of 7 bases. Germline-derived CDR1 and CDR2 are SGHDT and YYEEEE. The CDR3 runs 15 residues. Written as DNA, the CDR3 is TGTGCCAGCAGCTTGGGCAGGCGGAACACCGGGGAGCTGTTTTTT. Its protein is CASSLGRRNTGELFF. Full variable domain (rest looked up from reference TRBV5-6 and TRBJ2-2): DAGVTQSPTHLIKTRGQQVTLRCSPKSGHDTVSWYQQALGQGPQFIFQYYEEEERQRGNFPDRFSGHQFPNYSSELNVNALLLGDSALYLCASSLGRRNTGELFFGEGSRLTVL.

This chain joins TRBV28 and TRBJ2-5; 8 nucleotides line up with TRBD1. Germline CDR1 is MDHEN and CDR2 is SYDVKM. The CDR3 spans 12 residues. J was trimmed by 6 bases and V by 9 bases; bases with no gene match: 6. The CDR3 sequence: CASQGAGKTQYF. The CDR3 bases are TGTGCCAGTCAGGGGGCGGGTAAGACCCAGTACTTC.

V usage is TRBV7-2 and J usage is TRBJ1-2, with 7 bases that match TRBD1. Germline V gene lookup returns CDR1 SGHTA and CDR2 FQGNSA. V was clipped by 2 bases and J by 6 bases; unmatched bases: 3. This CDR3 region has 13 residues. The CDR3 DNA reads TGTGCCAGCAGCTTAAAGGGGGCTCATGGCTACACCTTC. It yields the protein CASSLKGAHGYTF.

The V call is TRBV7-9, the J call TRBJ2-7, with 8 bases matching TRBD1. This CDR3 is built from 14 residues. Per the germline V gene, CDR1 is SEHNR and CDR2 is FQNEAQ (reference sequence). J gave up 2 bases and V 5 bases, and 5 bases lay outside the gene matches. Here the CDR3 DNA reads TGTGCCAGCAGCAAGGGACAGGCAACCTACGAGCAGTACTTC. It is translated as CASSKGQATYEQYF.